This section outlines one T cell receptor beta chain sequence together with its context. Method: immunoSEQ multiplex PCR; TCRdb's copy keeps in-frame clones and lacks some. The data show around 2.3 million clones, with 90% to 97% seen just once and roughly 0.13% held by the top ten. This entry belongs to a study of shared clonotypes between healthy human individuals. Germline V CDR1 and CDR2: SGHVS, FNYEAQ. Deletions cut 5 bases from V and 0 bases from J, with 8 bases between. The CDR3 is made up of 14 amino acids. The clonotype was recovered from a man between 18 and 29 years old in good health. This chain joins TRBV7-6 and TRBJ1-3; D not resolved. The sequenced material came from naive CD4+ T cells sorted from blood. This sample's subset: CD45RA+ positively selected. CDR3 nucleotides: TGTGCCAGCAGCCCCCACACCTCTGGAAACACCATATATTTT. Protein sequence: CASSPHTSGNTIYF.